This T cell receptor beta chain stems from a study of siplizumab effects on memory and regulatory T cells. Germline assignment: CDR1 LNHDA and CDR2 SQIVND (reference sequence). This CDR3 spans 16 amino acids. V was cut by 7 bases and J by 1 base, with 19 bases left in between. Libraries were prepared by immunoSEQ multiplex PCR; TCRdb keeps only in-frame clonotypes and omits some of them. The sample shows tens of thousands of clones, roughly 90% of them seen only once. For this clone: Its target is unknown.

Study-wide points: Proliferating siplizumab-culture Tregs lacked confirmation of suppressive function. Tracing alloreactive clones into unstimulated subsets worked for only a minor fraction of them. There appeared to be greater diversity in naive T cells than in memory cells, and naive T cells seemed major contributors to the alloresponse. Treg-derived clones made up an average of roughly 70% of mappable alloreactive CD4+ clones with siplizumab and roughly 29% in controls.

Sequenced input: naive CD4+ T cells sorted from blood. The source is a human donor in good health. The V gene is TRBV19, the J gene TRBJ1-1; D is ambiguous. DNA of the CDR3: TGTGCCAGTACCCCCGGTTTCGCGGGCGAGAACACTGAAGCTTTCTTT. Translation: CASTPGFAGENTEAFF. Complete variable domain (other parts from reference TRBV19 and TRBJ1-1): DGGITQSPKYLFRKEGQNVTLSCEQNLNHDAMYWYRQDPGQGLRLIYYSQIVNDFQKGDIAEGYSVSREKKESFPLTVTSAQKNPTAFYLCASTPGFAGENTEAFFGQGTRLTVV.